This paragraph covers one T cell receptor (beta chain) sequence. This record belongs to a study of blood T cell repertoires in COVID-19. CDR3 length: 16 residues. The V gene end was trimmed by 0 bases and the J gene end by 4 bases; junction bases not matched to a gene: 6. Germline values: CDR1 SGDLS, CDR2 YYNGEE. Generated by immunoSEQ multiplex PCR, the TCRdb table keeps only in-frame clones and is missing some. Of approximately 84,000 clones in the sample, over 80% were seen once. The sequencing input was peripheral blood. This receptor was taken from a woman aged 80 or over with acute or convalescent COVID-19. This chain joins TRBV9 and TRBJ2-3, with 9 nucleotides matching TRBD1. The CDR3 coding sequence is TGTGCCAGCAGCGTAGACTGGGGACAGGGCCCAGATACGCAGTATTTT. Translation gives CASSVDWGQGPDTQYF. The full variable domain, completed using reference TRBV9 and TRBJ2-3, is DSGVTQTPKHLITATGQRVTLRCSPRSGDLSVYWYQQSLDQGLQFLIQYYNGEERAKGNILERFSAQQFPDLHSELNLSSLELGDSALYFCASSVDWGQGPDTQYFGPGTRLTVL.